One sample yielded the 11 T cell receptor beta chains listed below, sequenced in a study of identical twins. One entry per CDR3 protein results from TCRdb running MiXCR on the 5' RACE reads. The data contain around 160,000 distinct CDR3 sequences, approximately 3.5% of them seen just once; the ten biggest clones take up 8.1%. The specimen sequenced was memory T cells sorted from blood. The receptor source for this set is a man younger than 30 in good health.

This clonotype was counted between two and nine times. The chain is built from TRBV3-1 and TRBJ1-6, with D possibly TRBD1 on 6 matching bases. Germline V gene sequence: CDR1 LGHDT, CDR2 YNNKEL (reference sequence). The CDR3 is 14 amino acids. V lost 4 bases and J 4 bases, leaving 8 bases between the germline ends. The DNA for the CDR3 is TGTGCCAGCAGCCCCGGACAGTATAATTCACCCCTCCACTTT. Protein: CASSPGQYNSPLHF.

This clonotype appeared many times. The chain recombines TRBV7-2 with TRBJ2-5; perhaps TRBD1 as D (6 bases). The germline V and J ends were trimmed by 5 bases and 5 bases, with 18 bases remaining between them. The germline gives CDR1 SGHTA, CDR2 FQGNSA. The CDR3 is made up of 15 amino acids. CDR3 nucleotides: TGTGCCAGCAGCCCCCGATATAACAGGGACGAGACCCAGTACTTC. Translating it yields CASSPRYNRDETQYF.

This clonotype occurred a few times. This chain connects TRBV2 to TRBJ2-1; D tentatively fits TRBD1 or TRBD2 (5 bases each). The CDR3 totals 13 residues. V was pared by 4 bases and J by 8 bases, with 12 bases between. Per the germline V gene, CDR1 is SNHLY and CDR2 is FYNNEI. CDR3 amino acids: CASSAGTHDEQFF. DNA for the CDR3: TGTGCCAGCAGTGCAGGGACCCACGATGAGCAGTTCTTC.

This clonotype has at least ten counts. The chain couples TRBV6-5 to TRBJ2-5, with D possibly TRBD1 on 5 matching bases. V shed 2 bases and J shed 2 bases, with 12 bases lying between them. CDR1 MNHEY and CDR2 SVGAGI come from the germline V gene. The CDR3 runs to 15 residues. DNA of the CDR3: TGTGCCAGCAGTTACGGCAGGGCACCACAAGAGACCCAGTACTTC. Its translation is CASSYGRAPQETQYF.

This clonotype was counted many times. The chain joins TRBV12-3 or TRBV12-4 to TRBJ1-5, with 10 bases lining up with TRBD1. The CDR3 runs 15 residues. V trimming: 5 bases; J trimming: 6 bases; junction bases outside the gene matches: 7. The CDR3: CASSPGTGAGQPQHF. The CDR3 region has the DNA TGTGCCAGCAGTCCCGGGACAGGGGCGGGTCAGCCCCAGCATTTT.

The sample holds many counts of this clonotype. This rearrangement joins TRBV11-3 to TRBJ1-6, with TRBD1 identical over 7 bases. This CDR3 comprises 17 residues. Germline V CDR1 and CDR2: SGHNT, YENEEA. V was pared by 3 bases and J by 9 bases, with 14 bases of the junction left unmatched. CDR3 sequence: CASSFRRQGYGGSPLHF. The CDR3 DNA is TGTGCCAGCAGCTTTCGCCGACAGGGTTATGGGGGTTCACCCCTCCACTTT.

This clonotype was observed at least ten times. This rearrangement joins TRBV7-2 to TRBJ1-1; a possible D gene is TRBD1 (5 bases). Germline values: CDR1 SGHTA, CDR2 FQGNSA. The CDR3 is 15 amino acids. The V gene lost 6 bases and the J gene lost 1 base, with 15 bases spanning the gap. DNA of the CDR3: TGTGCCAGCAGACCCCCGAGGGGCACGAACACTGAAGCTTTCTTT. Its protein is CASRPPRGTNTEAFF.

V and J are TRBV10-3 and TRBJ2-2, with 9 nucleotides matching TRBD1. Germline-derived CDR1 and CDR2 are ENHRY and SYGVKD. This CDR3 spans 14 amino acids. V trimming: 11 bases; J trimming: 4 bases; junction bases outside the gene matches: 8. The DNA of the CDR3 is TGTGCCGCCCTACAGGGGGCACCCACCGGGGAGCTGTTTTTT. Protein: CAALQGAPTGELFF.

This clonotype was recorded many times. The chain's CDR3 is CASRPSGVNTGELFF. CDR3 DNA: TGTGCCAGCAGACCCAGCGGGGTAAACACCGGGGAGCTGTTTTTT. The chain employs TRBV5-5 and TRBJ2-2; TRBD2 matches at 7 bases. The length of the CDR3 is 15 residues. Germline V lookup: CDR1 SGHKS, CDR2 YYEKEE (reference sequence). With V trimmed by 5 bases and J by 2 bases, 6 bases remained unmatched.

This clonotype was observed at least ten times. The junction does not match germline at one end; this may be a read error. CDR3 residues: CASSYGQGNAEAFF. DNA for the CDR3: TGCGCCAGCAGCTACGGACAGGGGAACGCTGAAGCTTTCTTT. This chain uses TRBV5-1 with TRBJ1-1, with 9 bases lining up with TRBD1. This CDR3 spans 14 amino acids. Germline loops: CDR1 SGHRS, CDR2 YFSETQ. The full variable domain, with the rest looked up from reference TRBV5-1 and TRBJ1-1, is KAGVTQTPRYLIKTRGQQVTLSCSPISGHRSVSWYQQTPGQGLQFLFEYFSETQRNKGNFPGRFSGRQFSNSRSEMNVSTLELGDSALYLCASSYGQGNAEAFFGQGTRLTVV.

This clonotype was seen ten or more times. The chain uses TRBV7-9 and TRBJ2-2; a possible D gene is TRBD1 (6 bases). V was pared by 6 bases and J by 2 bases, with 7 bases between. The CDR3 has 13 amino acids. CDR1 and CDR2 from the germline V gene are SEHNR and FQNEAQ (reference sequence). This CDR3 is CASRQGNTGELFF. The DNA for the CDR3 is TGTGCCAGCAGACAGGGAAACACCGGGGAGCTGTTTTTT.